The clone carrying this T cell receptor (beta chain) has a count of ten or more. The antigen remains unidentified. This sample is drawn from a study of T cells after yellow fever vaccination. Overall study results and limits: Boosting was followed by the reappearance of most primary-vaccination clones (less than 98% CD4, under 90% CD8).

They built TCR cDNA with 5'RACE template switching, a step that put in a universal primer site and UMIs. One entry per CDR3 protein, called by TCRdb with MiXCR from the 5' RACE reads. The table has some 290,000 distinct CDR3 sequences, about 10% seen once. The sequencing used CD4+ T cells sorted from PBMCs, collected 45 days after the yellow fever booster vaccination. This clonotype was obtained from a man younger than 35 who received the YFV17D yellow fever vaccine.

The CDR3 region is CASSLQGTYNEQFF. CDR3 DNA: TGCGCCAGCAGCTTGCAAGGGACTTACAATGAGCAGTTCTTC. V usage is TRBV5-1 and J usage is TRBJ2-1, with D perhaps TRBD2 (6 bases). The V gene's germline CDR1 is SGHRS and CDR2 YFSETQ. This CDR3 has 14 amino acids. V was pared by 1 base and J by 4 bases, with 9 bases between.